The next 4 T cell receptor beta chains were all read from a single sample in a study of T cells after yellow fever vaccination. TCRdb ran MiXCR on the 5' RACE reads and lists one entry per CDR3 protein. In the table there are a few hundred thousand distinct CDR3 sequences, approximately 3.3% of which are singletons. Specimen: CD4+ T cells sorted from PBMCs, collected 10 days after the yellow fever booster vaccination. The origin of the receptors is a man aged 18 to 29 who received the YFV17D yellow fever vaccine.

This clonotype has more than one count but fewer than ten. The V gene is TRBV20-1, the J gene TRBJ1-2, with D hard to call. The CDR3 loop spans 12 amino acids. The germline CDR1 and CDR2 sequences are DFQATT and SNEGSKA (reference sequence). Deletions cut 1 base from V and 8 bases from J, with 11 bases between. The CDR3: CSARVGAGGYTF. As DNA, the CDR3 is TGCAGTGCTAGAGTAGGTGCGGGGGGCTACACCTTC.

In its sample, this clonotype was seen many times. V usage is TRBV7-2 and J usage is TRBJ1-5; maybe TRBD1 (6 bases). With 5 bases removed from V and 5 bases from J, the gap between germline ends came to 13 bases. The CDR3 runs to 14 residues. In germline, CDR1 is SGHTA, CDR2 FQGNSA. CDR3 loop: CASSRYGQHQPQHF. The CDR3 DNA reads TGTGCCAGCAGCCGATACGGACAGCATCAGCCCCAGCATTTT.

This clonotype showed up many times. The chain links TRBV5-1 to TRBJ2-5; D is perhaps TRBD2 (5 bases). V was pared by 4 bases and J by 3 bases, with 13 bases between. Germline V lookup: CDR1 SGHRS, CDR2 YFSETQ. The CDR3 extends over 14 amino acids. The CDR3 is CASSRGQTEETQYF. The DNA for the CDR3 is TGCGCCAGCAGCCGGGGTCAGACGGAAGAGACCCAGTACTTC.

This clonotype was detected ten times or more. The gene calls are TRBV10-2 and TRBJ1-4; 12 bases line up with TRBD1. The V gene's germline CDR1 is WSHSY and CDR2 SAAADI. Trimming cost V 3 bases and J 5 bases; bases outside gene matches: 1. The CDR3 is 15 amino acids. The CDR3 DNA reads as TGCGCCAGCAGTGACGGGACAGGGGGCAATGAAAAACTGTTTTTT. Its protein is CASSDGTGGNEKLFF.